The 2 T cell receptor beta chains reported below all come from one sample, sequenced in a study of metastatic and nonmetastatic thyroid tumors. Thyroid surgery had not been preceded by any treatment in any patient. MiXCR was used by TCRdb to re-call the PCR reads. The sample holds roughly 40,000 clones, approximately 18% seen once. Sequencing was done on a sample of blood. The origin of the receptors is a male donor with papillary thyroid cancer or a benign thyroid nodule (not recorded which). Some clones in this sample may be carry-over from other donors' samples.

At least ten counts were recorded for this clone. The chain carries TRBV11-2 and TRBJ2-7, with 9 bases aligning to TRBD1. The CDR3 runs 14 residues. CDR1 SGHAT and CDR2 FQNNGV come from the germline V gene. Trimming removed 4 bases from V and 10 bases from J; junction bases left unmatched: 11. The CDR3 loop reads CASSYRDRDLPQYF. Here the CDR3 DNA reads TGTGCCAGCAGCTACCGGGACAGGGATTTGCCTCAGTACTTC. The entire variable domain, with the rest obtained from reference TRBV11-2 and TRBJ2-7, is as follows: EAGVAQSPRYKIIEKRQSVAFWCNPISGHATLYWYQQILGQGPKLLIQFQNNGVVDDSQLPKDRFSAERLKGVDSTLKIQPAKLEDSAVYLCASSYRDRDLPQYFGPGTRLTVT.

The V gene is TRBV28, the J gene TRBJ2-1; TRBD2 agrees at 7 bases. CDR3 size: 12 residues. The germline CDR1 and CDR2 sequences are MDHEN and SYDVKM. Trimming removed 11 bases from V and 3 bases from J; junction bases left unmatched: 4. CDR3 DNA sequence: TGTGCCGGCGGGAGCTTCTACAATGAGCAGTTCTTC. This codes for CAGGSFYNEQFF.